This TCR beta chain was recovered during a study of immune evolution from preneoplasia to lung adenocarcinoma. Overall study: HLA loss of heterozygosity: 7% AIS, about 14% MIA, 30% to 35% ADC, none AAH. General study findings and limits: Normal lung had highest clonality; later lesions appeared denser, more diverse.

Patients had resection in Japan or China between the mid-2010s and the late 2010s. Premalignant or tumor cells were enriched by macro-dissection after pathologic assessment. On this clone: Its antigen is currently unknown.

Some clones are missing from TCRdb's copy, which holds only in-frame ones; the method was immunoSEQ multiplex PCR. The sample comprises 4,000 to 4,500 clones, around 86% of which are singletons, and about 4% rests with the top ten. The sequence was collected from a donor at least 70 years old with lung adenocarcinoma. The sequencing sample was made of FFPE minimally invasive lung adenocarcinoma tissue.

CDR3 sequence: CSVEDGTDTQYF. CDR3 coding DNA: TGCAGCGTTGAAGATGGCACAGATACGCAGTATTTT. The chain uses TRBV29-1 and TRBJ2-3; no firm D call. CDR1 and CDR2 from the germline V gene are SQVTM and ANQGSEA. The V end was cut by 0 bases, the J end by 1 base, with 2 bases between. The CDR3 totals 12 residues.